This T cell receptor (beta chain) is from a study of CD8+ T cells in alopecia areata. Notes on this clone: Gene names and germline match the mouse. The read is 4 residues too short to cover the CDR3 end, so that end is filled in from the germline J gene.

The germline V gene encodes CDR1 MNHDT and CDR2 YYDKIL. The CDR3 is 16 amino acids. Reverse transcribed after extraction, RNA yielded cDNA as the sequencing template. TCRdb's copy holds only in-frame clones and misses some; the assay was immunoSEQ multiplex PCR. This sample includes around 100,000 clones with no singletons; its ten biggest clones take up roughly a fifth. This TCR derives from a C3H/HeJ mouse with alopecia areata. The strain bears MHC haplotype H2-k. The V call is TRBV17, the J call TRBJ2-4, with 10 positions matching TRBD2. The sample was lesional skin. CDR3 sequence reads: CASSRDPGGARNTLYF. Partial CDR3 DNA: TGTGCTAGCAGTAGAGATCCTGGGGGGGCGCGGAAC.